Sequencing of this T cell receptor beta chain was carried out in a study of blood T cell repertoires in COVID-19. Overall study context: In each case, the material was cDNA or gDNA derived from T cells, B-cell-depleted T cells, or PBMCs.

This CDR3 is 16 amino acids long. Germline values: CDR1 SGHTA, CDR2 FQGNSA. Trimming shortened V by 5 bases and J by 3 bases, and 17 bases separated the two germline ends. Method: immunoSEQ multiplex PCR; TCRdb's copy keeps in-frame clones and lacks some. The sample has 38,000 or so clones, 75% to 90% seen once. The sequenced sample was peripheral blood. This receptor was obtained from a human donor in a cohort sampled during active or convalescent COVID-19. The donor label of this sample is uncertain. V usage is TRBV7-2 and J usage is TRBJ2-4, with D possibly TRBD2 on 5 matching bases. The CDR3 protein is CASSPREGGIKNIQYF. CDR3 in DNA: TGTGCCAGCAGCCCTAGGGAAGGAGGCATCAAAAACATTCAGTACTTC.